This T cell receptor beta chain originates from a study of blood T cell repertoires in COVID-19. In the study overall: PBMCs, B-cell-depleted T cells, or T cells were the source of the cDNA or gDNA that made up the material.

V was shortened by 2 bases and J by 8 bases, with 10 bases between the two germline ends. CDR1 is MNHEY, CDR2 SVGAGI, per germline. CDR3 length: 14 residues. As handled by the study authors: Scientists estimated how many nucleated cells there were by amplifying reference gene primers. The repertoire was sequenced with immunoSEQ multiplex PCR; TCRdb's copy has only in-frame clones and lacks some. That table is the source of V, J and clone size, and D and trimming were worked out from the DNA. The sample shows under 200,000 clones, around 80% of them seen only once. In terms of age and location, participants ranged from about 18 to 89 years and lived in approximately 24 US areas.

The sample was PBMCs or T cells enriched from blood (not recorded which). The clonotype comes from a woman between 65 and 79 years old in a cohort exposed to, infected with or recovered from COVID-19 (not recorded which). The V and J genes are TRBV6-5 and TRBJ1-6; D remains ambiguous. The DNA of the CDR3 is TGTGCCAGCAGTTACAGAGGGCTATATTCACCCCTCCACTTT. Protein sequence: CASSYRGLYSPLHF.